The present T cell receptor (beta chain) was sequenced within a study of blood T cell repertoires in COVID-19. The length of the CDR3 is 16 residues. CDR1 and CDR2 from the germline V gene are SGHVS and FNYEAQ. Germline trimming cut 2 bases from V and 7 bases from J; bases unmatched to any gene: 8. The method was immunoSEQ multiplex PCR; TCRdb's version includes in-frame clones alone and lacks a portion of them. The table lists approximately 440,000 clones, around 90% of them singletons. This clonotype was sampled from a man younger than 35 who had recovered from COVID-19. Source material: PBMCs or T cells enriched from blood (not recorded which). The V call is TRBV7-6, the J call TRBJ2-1; TRBD2 matches 10 bases. Here the CDR3 reads CASSLSPLAGANEQFF. CDR3 DNA sequence: TGTGCCAGCAGCTTAAGTCCCCTAGCGGGAGCGAATGAGCAGTTCTTC.